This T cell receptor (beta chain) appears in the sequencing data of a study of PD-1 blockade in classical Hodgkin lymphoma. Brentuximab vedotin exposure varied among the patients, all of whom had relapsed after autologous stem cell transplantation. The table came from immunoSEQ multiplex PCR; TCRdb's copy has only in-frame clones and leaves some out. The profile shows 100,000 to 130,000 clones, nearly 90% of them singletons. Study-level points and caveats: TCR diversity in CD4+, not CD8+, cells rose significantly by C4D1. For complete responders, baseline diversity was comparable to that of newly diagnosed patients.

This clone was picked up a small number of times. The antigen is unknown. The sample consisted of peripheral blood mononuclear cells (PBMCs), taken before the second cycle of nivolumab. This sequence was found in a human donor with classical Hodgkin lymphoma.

The CDR3 spells CASTPAGTSGRGTDTQYF. CDR3 nucleotides: TGTGCCAGCACCCCGGCCGGGACTAGCGGGAGGGGCACAGATACGCAGTATTTT. The chain combines TRBV25-1 with TRBJ2-3, with 16 bases fitting TRBD2. This CDR3 is 18 amino acids long. Trimming cost V 7 bases and J 1 base; bases outside gene matches: 8. CDR1 and CDR2 from the germline V gene are MGHDK and SYGVNS.